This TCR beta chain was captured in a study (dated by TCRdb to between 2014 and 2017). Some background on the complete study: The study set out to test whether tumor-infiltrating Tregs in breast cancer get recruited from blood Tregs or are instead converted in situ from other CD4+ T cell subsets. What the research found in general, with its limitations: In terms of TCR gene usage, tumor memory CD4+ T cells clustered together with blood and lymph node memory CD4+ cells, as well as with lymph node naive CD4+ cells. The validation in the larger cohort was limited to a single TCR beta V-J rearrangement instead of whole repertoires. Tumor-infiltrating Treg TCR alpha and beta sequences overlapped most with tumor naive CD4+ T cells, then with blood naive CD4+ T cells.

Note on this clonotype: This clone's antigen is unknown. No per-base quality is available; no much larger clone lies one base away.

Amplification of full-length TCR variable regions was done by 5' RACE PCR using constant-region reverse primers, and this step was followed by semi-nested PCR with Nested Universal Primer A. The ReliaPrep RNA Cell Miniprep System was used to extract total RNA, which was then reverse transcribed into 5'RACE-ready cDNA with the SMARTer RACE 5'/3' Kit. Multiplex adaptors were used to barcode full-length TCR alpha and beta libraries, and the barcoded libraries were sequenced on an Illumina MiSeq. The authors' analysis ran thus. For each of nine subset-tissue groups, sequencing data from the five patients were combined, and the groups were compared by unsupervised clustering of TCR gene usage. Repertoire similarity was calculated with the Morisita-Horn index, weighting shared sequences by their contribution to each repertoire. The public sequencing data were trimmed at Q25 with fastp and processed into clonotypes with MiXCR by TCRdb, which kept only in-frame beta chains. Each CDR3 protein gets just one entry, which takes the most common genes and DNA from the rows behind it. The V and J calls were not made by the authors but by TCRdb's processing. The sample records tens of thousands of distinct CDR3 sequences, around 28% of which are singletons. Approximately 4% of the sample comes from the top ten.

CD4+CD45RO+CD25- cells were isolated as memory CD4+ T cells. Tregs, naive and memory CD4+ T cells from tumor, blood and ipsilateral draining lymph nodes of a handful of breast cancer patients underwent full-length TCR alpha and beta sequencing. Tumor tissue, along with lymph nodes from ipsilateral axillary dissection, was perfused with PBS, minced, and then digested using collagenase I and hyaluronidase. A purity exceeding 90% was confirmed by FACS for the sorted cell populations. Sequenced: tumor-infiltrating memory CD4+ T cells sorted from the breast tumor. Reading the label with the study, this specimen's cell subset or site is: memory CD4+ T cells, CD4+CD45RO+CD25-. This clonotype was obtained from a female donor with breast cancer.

The CDR3 has the sequence CASSAQRGSSYNEQFF. The nucleotide sequence reads as follows: TGTGCCAGCAGCGCCCAGCGGGGTAGCTCCTACAATGAGCAGTTCTTC. The sequence is built from TRBV9 and TRBJ2-1; TRBD2 agrees with 7 junctional bases. After removal of 3 bases from V and 0 bases from J, the junction retains 6 bases not matched to a gene. The germline V gene gives CDR1 as SGDLS and CDR2 as YYNGEE. From the cysteine up to the phenylalanine, the CDR3 has a length of 16 residues. The DNA shown is the 48-base CDR3, in frame from base 1.